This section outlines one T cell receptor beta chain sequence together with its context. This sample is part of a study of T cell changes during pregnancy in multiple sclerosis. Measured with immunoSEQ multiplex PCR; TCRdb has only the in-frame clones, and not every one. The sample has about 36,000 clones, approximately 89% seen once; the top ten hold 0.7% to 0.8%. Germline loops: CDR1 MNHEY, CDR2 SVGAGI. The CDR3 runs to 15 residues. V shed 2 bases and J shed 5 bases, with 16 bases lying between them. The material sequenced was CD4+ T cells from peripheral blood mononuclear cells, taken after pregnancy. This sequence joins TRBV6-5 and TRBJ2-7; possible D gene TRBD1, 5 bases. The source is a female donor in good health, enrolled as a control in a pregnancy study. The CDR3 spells CASSYRSAGFNEQYF. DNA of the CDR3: TGTGCCAGCAGTTACAGGTCCGCAGGGTTCAACGAGCAGTACTTC.